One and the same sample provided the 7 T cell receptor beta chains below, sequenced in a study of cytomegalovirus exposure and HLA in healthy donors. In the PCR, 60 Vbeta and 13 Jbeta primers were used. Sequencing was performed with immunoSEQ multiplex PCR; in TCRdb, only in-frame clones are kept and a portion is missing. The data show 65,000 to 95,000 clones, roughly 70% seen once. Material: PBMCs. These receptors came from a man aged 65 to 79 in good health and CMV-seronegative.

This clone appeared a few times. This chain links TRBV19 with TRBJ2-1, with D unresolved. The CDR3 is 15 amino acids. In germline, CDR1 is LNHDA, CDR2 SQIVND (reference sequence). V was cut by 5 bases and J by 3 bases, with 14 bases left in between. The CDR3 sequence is CASSQDPNSYNEQFF. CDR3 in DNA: TGTGCCAGTAGTCAAGACCCTAACAGCTACAATGAGCAGTTCTTC.

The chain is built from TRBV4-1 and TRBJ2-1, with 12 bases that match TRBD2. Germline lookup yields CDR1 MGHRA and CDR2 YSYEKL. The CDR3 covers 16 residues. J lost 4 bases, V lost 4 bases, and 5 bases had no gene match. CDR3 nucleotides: TGCGCCAGCAGCCCGGGACTAGCGGGCTATTACAATGAGCAGTTCTTC. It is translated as CASSPGLAGYYNEQFF.

The CDR3 nucleotides are TGCGCCAGCAGCCTAATAGGGGGGGCCGATGAAGCTTTCTTT. Translating it yields CASSLIGGADEAFF. The chain links TRBV5-1 to TRBJ1-1; D may be TRBD1 (6 bases). V lost 4 bases and J lost 7, with 17 bases in between. Germline lookup yields CDR1 SGHRS and CDR2 YFSETQ. The CDR3 covers 14 residues.

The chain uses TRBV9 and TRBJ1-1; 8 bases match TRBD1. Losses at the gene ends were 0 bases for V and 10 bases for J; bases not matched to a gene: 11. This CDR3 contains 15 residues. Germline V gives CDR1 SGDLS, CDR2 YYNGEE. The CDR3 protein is CASSVGPTDRAVAFF. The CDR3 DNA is TGTGCCAGCAGCGTAGGCCCTACGGACAGGGCCGTAGCTTTCTTT.

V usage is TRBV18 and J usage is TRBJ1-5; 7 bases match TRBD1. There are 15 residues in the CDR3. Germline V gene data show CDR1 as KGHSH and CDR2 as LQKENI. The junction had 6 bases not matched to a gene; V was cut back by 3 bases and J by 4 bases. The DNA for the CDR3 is TGTGCCAGCTCACCGACGGGACAGCAGAATCAGCCCCAGCATTTT. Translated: CASSPTGQQNQPQHF. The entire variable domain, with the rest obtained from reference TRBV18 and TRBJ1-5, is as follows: NAGVMQNPRHLVRRRGQEARLRCSPMKGHSHVYWYRQLPEEGLKFMVYLQKENIIDESGMPKERFSAEFPKEGPSILRIQQVVRGDSAAYFCASSPTGQQNQPQHFGDGTRLSIL.

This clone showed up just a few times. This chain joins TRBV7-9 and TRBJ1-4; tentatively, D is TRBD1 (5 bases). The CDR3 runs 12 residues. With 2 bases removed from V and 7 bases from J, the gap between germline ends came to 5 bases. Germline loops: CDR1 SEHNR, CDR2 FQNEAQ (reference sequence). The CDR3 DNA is TGTGCCAGCAGCTTACAGGGTGAAAAACTGTTTTTT. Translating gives CASSLQGEKLFF.

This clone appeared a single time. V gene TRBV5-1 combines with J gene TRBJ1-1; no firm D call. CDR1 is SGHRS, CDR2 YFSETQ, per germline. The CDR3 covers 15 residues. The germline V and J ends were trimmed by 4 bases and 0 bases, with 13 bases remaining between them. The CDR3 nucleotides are TGCGCCAGCAGCCTGGAGCACAGAGTGAACACTGAAGCTTTCTTT. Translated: CASSLEHRVNTEAFF.